The clone carrying this T cell receptor beta chain has at least ten counts. These data are taken from a study of identical twins. cDNA molecules carried unique molecular identifiers, and template switching added a universal primer site. TCRdb called the 5' RACE reads again in MiXCR, with one record for every CDR3 protein. The sample contains 500,000 to 700,000 distinct CDR3 sequences, about 7.6% of which appear only once. Germline V gene lookup returns CDR1 SGHRS and CDR2 YFSETQ. V shed 7 bases and J 8 bases; nucleotides not matched to a gene: 11. CDR3 length: 16 residues. These data were also reused for a study on yellow fever vaccine responses in identical twins.

This chain uses TRBV5-1 with TRBJ2-1, with 14 nucleotides matching TRBD2. The clonotype originates from a woman between 18 and 29 years old in good health. Source material: PBMCs. Here the CDR3 reads CASYPGTSGRRDEQFF. Here the CDR3 DNA reads TGCGCCAGCTATCCCGGGACTAGCGGGAGACGGGATGAGCAGTTCTTC. The whole variable domain, filled in from reference TRBV5-1 and TRBJ2-1, reads KAGVTQTPRYLIKTRGQQVTLSCSPISGHRSVSWYQQTPGQGLQFLFEYFSETQRNKGNFPGRFSGRQFSNSRSEMNVSTLELGDSALYLCASYPGTSGRRDEQFFGPGTRLTVL.